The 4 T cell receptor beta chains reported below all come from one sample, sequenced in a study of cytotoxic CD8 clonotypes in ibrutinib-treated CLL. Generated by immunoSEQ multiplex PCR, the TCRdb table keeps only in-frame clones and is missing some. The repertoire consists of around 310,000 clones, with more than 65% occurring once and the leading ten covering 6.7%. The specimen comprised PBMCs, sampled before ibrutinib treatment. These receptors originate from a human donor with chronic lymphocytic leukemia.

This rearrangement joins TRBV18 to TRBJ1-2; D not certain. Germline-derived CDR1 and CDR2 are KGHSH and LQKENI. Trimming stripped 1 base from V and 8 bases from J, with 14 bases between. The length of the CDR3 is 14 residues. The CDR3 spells CASSPRQEGDGYTF. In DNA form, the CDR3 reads TGTGCCAGCTCACCACGGCAGGAGGGTGACGGCTACACCTTC.

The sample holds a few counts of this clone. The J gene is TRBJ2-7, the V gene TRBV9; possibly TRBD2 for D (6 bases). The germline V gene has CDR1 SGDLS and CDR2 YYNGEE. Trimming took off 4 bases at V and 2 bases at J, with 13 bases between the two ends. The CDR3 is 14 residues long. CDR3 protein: CASSTGTLTYEQYF. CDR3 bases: TGTGCCAGCAGCACGGGGACTTTAACCTACGAGCAGTACTTC. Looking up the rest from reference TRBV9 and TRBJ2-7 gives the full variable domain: DSGVTQTPKHLITATGQRVTLRCSPRSGDLSVYWYQQSLDQGLQFLIQYYNGEERAKGNILERFSAQQFPDLHSELNLSSLELGDSALYFCASSTGTLTYEQYFGPGTRLTVT.

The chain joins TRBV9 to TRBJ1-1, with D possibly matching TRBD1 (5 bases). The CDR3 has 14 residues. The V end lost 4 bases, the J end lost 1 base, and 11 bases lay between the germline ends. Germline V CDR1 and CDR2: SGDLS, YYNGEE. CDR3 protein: CASSPRQQNTEAFF. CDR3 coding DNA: TGTGCCAGCAGCCCGCGACAGCAGAACACTGAAGCTTTCTTT.

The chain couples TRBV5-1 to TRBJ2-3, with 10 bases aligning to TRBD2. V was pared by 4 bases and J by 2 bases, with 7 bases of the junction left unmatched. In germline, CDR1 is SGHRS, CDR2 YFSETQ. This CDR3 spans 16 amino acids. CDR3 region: CASSGGLAKITDTQYF. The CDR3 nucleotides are TGCGCCAGCAGCGGGGGACTAGCGAAGATCACAGATACGCAGTATTTT.